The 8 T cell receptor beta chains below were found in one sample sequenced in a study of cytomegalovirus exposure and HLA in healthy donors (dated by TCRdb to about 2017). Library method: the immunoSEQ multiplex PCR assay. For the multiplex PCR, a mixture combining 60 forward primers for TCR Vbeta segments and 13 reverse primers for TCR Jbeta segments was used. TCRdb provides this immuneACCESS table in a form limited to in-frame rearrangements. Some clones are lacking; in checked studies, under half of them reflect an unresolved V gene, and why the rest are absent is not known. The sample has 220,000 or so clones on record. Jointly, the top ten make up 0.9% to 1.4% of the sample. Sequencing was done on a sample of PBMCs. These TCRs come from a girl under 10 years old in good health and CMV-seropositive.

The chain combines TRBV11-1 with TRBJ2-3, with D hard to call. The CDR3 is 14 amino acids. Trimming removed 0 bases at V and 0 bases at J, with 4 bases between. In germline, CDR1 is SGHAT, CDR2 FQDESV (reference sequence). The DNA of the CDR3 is TGTGCCAGCAGCTTAGCCCCGAGCACAGATACGCAGTATTTT. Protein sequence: CASSLAPSTDTQYF. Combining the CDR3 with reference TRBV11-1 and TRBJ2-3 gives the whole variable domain EAEVAQSPRYKITEKSQAVAFWCDPISGHATLYWYRQILGQGPELLVQFQDESVVDDSQLPKDRFSAERLKGVDSTLKIQPAELGDSAMYLCASSLAPSTDTQYFGPGTRLTVL.

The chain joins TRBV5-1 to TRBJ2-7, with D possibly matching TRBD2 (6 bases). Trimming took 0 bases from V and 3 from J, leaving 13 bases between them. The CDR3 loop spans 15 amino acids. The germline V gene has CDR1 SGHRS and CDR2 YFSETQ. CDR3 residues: CASSLVGSSLYEQYF. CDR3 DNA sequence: TGCGCCAGCAGCTTGGTCGGGAGCAGCCTCTACGAGCAGTACTTC.

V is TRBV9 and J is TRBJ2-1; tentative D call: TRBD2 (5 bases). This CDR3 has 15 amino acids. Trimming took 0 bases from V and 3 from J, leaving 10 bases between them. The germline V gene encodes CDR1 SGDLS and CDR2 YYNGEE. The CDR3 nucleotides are TGTGCCAGCAGCGTAGGAACTAGAGTCTACAATGAGCAGTTCTTC. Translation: CASSVGTRVYNEQFF.

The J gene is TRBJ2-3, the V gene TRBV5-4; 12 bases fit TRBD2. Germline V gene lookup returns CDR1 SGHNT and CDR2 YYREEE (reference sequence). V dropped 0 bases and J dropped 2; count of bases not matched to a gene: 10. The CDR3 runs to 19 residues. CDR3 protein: CASSLGLAGANLHTDTQYF. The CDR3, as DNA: TGTGCCAGCAGCTTGGGACTAGCGGGAGCCAACTTACACACAGATACGCAGTATTTT.

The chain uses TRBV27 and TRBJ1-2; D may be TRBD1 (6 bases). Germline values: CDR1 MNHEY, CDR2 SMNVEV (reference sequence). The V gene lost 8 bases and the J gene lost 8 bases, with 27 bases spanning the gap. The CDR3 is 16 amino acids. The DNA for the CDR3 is TGTGCCAGCTCCCCGTGGGGAGGGGGGGCTGTTGGCGGCTACACCTTC. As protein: CASSPWGGGAVGGYTF.

CDR3 protein: CASRPSGGTEAFF. Written as DNA, the CDR3 is TGTGCCAGCAGGCCCTCAGGGGGCACTGAAGCTTTCTTT. The chain joins TRBV28 to TRBJ1-1, with TRBD1 matching over 7 bases. This CDR3 contains 13 residues. Germline V CDR1 and CDR2: MDHEN, SYDVKM. V lost 6 bases and J lost 4; bases outside the gene matches: 5.

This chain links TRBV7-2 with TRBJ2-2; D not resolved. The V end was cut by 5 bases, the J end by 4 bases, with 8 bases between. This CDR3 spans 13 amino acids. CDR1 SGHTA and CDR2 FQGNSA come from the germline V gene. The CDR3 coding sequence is TGTGCCAGCAGCCCCTACGGCACCGGGGAGCTGTTTTTT. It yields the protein CASSPYGTGELFF.

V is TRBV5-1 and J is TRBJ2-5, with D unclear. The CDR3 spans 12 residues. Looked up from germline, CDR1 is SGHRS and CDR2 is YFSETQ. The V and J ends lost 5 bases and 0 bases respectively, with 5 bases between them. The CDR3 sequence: CASRANQETQYF. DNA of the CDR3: TGCGCCAGCAGGGCCAACCAAGAGACCCAGTACTTC.